This is a list of T cell receptor beta chains from one sample in a study of T and B cells in COVID-19 patients. MiXCR, applied by TCRdb to the multiplex PCR reads, yields one record per CDR3 protein. The sample gives more than 9,000 distinct CDR3 sequences, around 28% of which show up once; approximately 30% is in the top ten. Input material: blood. Receptor source: a human donor who had recovered from COVID-19. CDR3s include the opening cysteine and the closing phenylalanine or tryptophan. The order of the fields is CDR3 protein, CDR3 DNA, J gene, V gene, D gene, clone size. The D gene is left open where the match is weak. The size of a clone is reported for some rows only, either as once, few or many, or as a class for expanded clones.

CDR3aa: CASMGISNEQFF
CDR3nt: TGTGCCAGCATGGGCATCAGCAATGAGCAGTTCTTC
j_gene: TRBJ2-1
v_gene: TRBV28
d_gene: .
abundance: .

CDR3aa: CASSGREVTGANVLTF
CDR3nt: TGTGCCAGCAGCGGGCGGGAGGTTACTGGGGCCAACGTCCTGACTTTC
j_gene: TRBJ2-6
v_gene: TRBV11-1
d_gene: TRBD2
abundance: medium-sized

CDR3aa: CASSSLHTEAFF
CDR3nt: TGTGCCAGTAGTTCTCTCCACACTGAAGCTTTCTTT
j_gene: TRBJ1-1
v_gene: TRBV19
d_gene: .
abundance: many

CDR3aa: CASRGGAGEHGYTF
CDR3nt: TGTGCCAGCAGAGGAGGGGCAGGTGAGCATGGCTACACCTTC
j_gene: TRBJ1-2
v_gene: TRBV6-1
d_gene: .
abundance: many

CDR3aa: CAISESIGQPQHF
CDR3nt: TGTGCCATCAGTGAGTCCATTGGTCAGCCCCAGCATTTT
j_gene: TRBJ1-5
v_gene: TRBV10-3
d_gene: .
abundance: few

CDR3aa: CASSGASGTEYGYTF
CDR3nt: TGTGCCAGCAGTGGGGCTTCCGGGACAGAGTATGGCTACACCTTC
j_gene: TRBJ1-2
v_gene: TRBV5-6
d_gene: TRBD1
abundance: .

CDR3aa: CASSYSGSLNYGYTF
CDR3nt: TGTGCCAGCAGTTACTCAGGCAGTCTGAACTATGGCTACACCTTC
j_gene: TRBJ1-2
v_gene: TRBV6-5
d_gene: .
abundance: few

CDR3aa: CASSRSPGQRGYEQYF
CDR3nt: TGTGCCAGTAGTCGAAGCCCGGGGCAGAGGGGGTACGAGCAGTACTTC
j_gene: TRBJ2-7
v_gene: TRBV19
d_gene: .
abundance: medium-sized

CDR3aa: CAISGGNQPQHF
CDR3nt: TGTGCCATCAGTGGAGGCAATCAGCCCCAGCATTTT
j_gene: TRBJ1-5
v_gene: TRBV10-3
d_gene: .
abundance: .

CDR3aa: CASRSARWRGGDGEQYF
CDR3nt: TGTGCCAGCAGGTCCGCCCGGTGGCGGGGCGGGGATGGCGAGCAGTACTTC
j_gene: TRBJ2-7
v_gene: TRBV6-5
d_gene: .
abundance: few

CDR3aa: CASSPNNGETTPGTQYF
CDR3nt: TGTGCCAGCAGCCCTAACAACGGGGAGACTACCCCCGGGACCCAGTACTTC
j_gene: TRBJ2-5
v_gene: TRBV9
d_gene: .
abundance: .

CDR3aa: CAWTKNTGELFF
CDR3nt: TGTGCCTGGACTAAAAACACCGGGGAGCTGTTTTTT
j_gene: TRBJ2-2
v_gene: TRBV30
d_gene: .
abundance: medium-sized

CDR3aa: CASSPSGRAVGDTKYF
CDR3nt: TGTGCCAGCAGCCCTAGCGGGAGGGCCGTTGGGGATACGAAGTATTTT
j_gene: TRBJ2-3
v_gene: TRBV6-2/TRBV6-3
d_gene: TRBD2
abundance: .

CDR3aa: CASSLTGGTNTEAFF
CDR3nt: TGCGCCAGCAGCCTGACAGGGGGCACGAACACTGAAGCTTTCTTT
j_gene: TRBJ1-1
v_gene: TRBV5-1
d_gene: TRBD1
abundance: .

CDR3aa: CASSRGKGADGYTF
CDR3nt: TGTGCCAGCAGTCGTGGAAAAGGTGCCGACGGCTACACCTTC
j_gene: TRBJ1-2
v_gene: TRBV6-5
d_gene: .
abundance: many

CDR3aa: CASTSLSVGAGNQPQHF
CDR3nt: TGTGCCAGCACTTCATTGTCAGTGGGGGCTGGCAATCAGCCCCAGCATTTT
j_gene: TRBJ1-5
v_gene: TRBV12-3/TRBV12-4
d_gene: .
abundance: .

CDR3aa: CASLSSGTPIF
CDR3nt: TGTGCCAGCTTATCCTCCGGGACACCCATTTTC
j_gene: TRBJ1-2
v_gene: TRBV12-3/TRBV12-4
d_gene: .
abundance: few

CDR3aa: CASSLGLSSGNTIYF
CDR3nt: TGTGCCAGCAGCTTAGGGTTAAGCTCTGGAAACACCATATATTTT
j_gene: TRBJ1-3
v_gene: TRBV7-9
d_gene: .
abundance: .

CDR3aa: CASSAYSGLGNTIYF
CDR3nt: TGTGCCAGTAGTGCATATTCAGGGCTCGGAAACACCATATATTTT
j_gene: TRBJ1-3
v_gene: TRBV19
d_gene: .
abundance: medium-sized

CDR3aa: CASSQGPRNEQFF
CDR3nt: TGTGCCAGCTCACAGGGACCGCGGAATGAGCAGTTCTTC
j_gene: TRBJ2-1
v_gene: TRBV18
d_gene: .
abundance: medium-sized

CDR3aa: CSVRAGTGGTGELFF
CDR3nt: TGCAGCGTTAGAGCCGGGACAGGGGGCACCGGGGAGCTGTTTTTT
j_gene: TRBJ2-2
v_gene: TRBV29-1
d_gene: TRBD1
abundance: .

CDR3aa: CSVEGLRGMAEAFF
CDR3nt: TGCAGCGTTGAAGGTCTCCGGGGGATGGCTGAAGCTTTCTTT
j_gene: TRBJ1-1
v_gene: TRBV29-1
d_gene: .
abundance: medium-sized

CDR3aa: CASSLWRQNTEAFF
CDR3nt: TGTGCCAGCTCCCTTTGGCGTCAGAACACTGAAGCTTTCTTT
j_gene: TRBJ1-1
v_gene: TRBV18
d_gene: .
abundance: .

CDR3aa: CASSPIDRDSPLHF
CDR3nt: TGTGCCAGCTCACCGATCGACAGGGATTCACCCCTCCACTTT
j_gene: TRBJ1-6
v_gene: TRBV18
d_gene: TRBD1
abundance: .

CDR3aa: CASSMLTEAFF
CDR3nt: TGTGCCAGCAGTATGTTAACTGAAGCTTTCTTT
j_gene: TRBJ1-1
v_gene: TRBV12-3/TRBV12-4
d_gene: .
abundance: few

CDR3aa: CASSPSPVQTYNEQFF
CDR3nt: TGTGCCAGCAGTCCGTCACCGGTACAAACCTACAATGAGCAGTTCTTC
j_gene: TRBJ2-1
v_gene: TRBV27
d_gene: .
abundance: medium-sized

CDR3aa: CAWSRSGGHQPQHF
CDR3nt: TGTGCCTGGAGTCGAAGCGGTGGGCATCAGCCCCAGCATTTT
j_gene: TRBJ1-5
v_gene: TRBV30
d_gene: .
abundance: medium-sized

CDR3aa: CASSDHPIGVGSPLHF
CDR3nt: TGTGCCAGCAGCGATCATCCAATTGGGGTGGGTTCACCCCTCCACTTT
j_gene: TRBJ1-6
v_gene: TRBV7-2
d_gene: .
abundance: few

CDR3aa: CASSLDISSYNEQFF
CDR3nt: TGTGCCAGCAGTCTGGACATCAGCTCCTACAATGAGCAGTTCTTC
j_gene: TRBJ2-1
v_gene: TRBV6-5
d_gene: .
abundance: medium-sized

CDR3aa: CASSLVGGGQRTQYF
CDR3nt: TGTGCCAGCAGCTTAGTTGGTGGGGGCCAACGAACGCAGTATTTT
j_gene: TRBJ2-3
v_gene: TRBV7-4
d_gene: .
abundance: .

CDR3aa: CASSLSGTGDGNQPQHF
CDR3nt: TGTGCCAGCAGTTTGTCAGGGACAGGGGACGGCAATCAGCCCCAGCATTTT
j_gene: TRBJ1-5
v_gene: TRBV6-2/TRBV6-3
d_gene: TRBD1
abundance: .

CDR3aa: CASSSVGGGGYEQYF
CDR3nt: TGTGCCAGCAGCTCCGTTGGAGGGGGGGGGTACGAGCAGTACTTC
j_gene: TRBJ2-7
v_gene: TRBV7-6
d_gene: .
abundance: few

CDR3aa: CASRMGLGEQFF
CDR3nt: TGTGCCAGCAGAATGGGTCTGGGTGAGCAGTTCTTC
j_gene: TRBJ2-1
v_gene: TRBV27
d_gene: .
abundance: medium-sized

CDR3aa: CASSKGAQETQYF
CDR3nt: TGTGCCAGCAGTAAGGGGGCTCAAGAGACCCAGTACTTC
j_gene: TRBJ2-5
v_gene: TRBV25-1
d_gene: TRBD1
abundance: .

CDR3aa: CAISAGTANTEAFF
CDR3nt: TGTGCCATCTCCGCCGGGACAGCGAACACTGAAGCTTTCTTT
j_gene: TRBJ1-1
v_gene: TRBV10-3
d_gene: TRBD1
abundance: few

CDR3aa: CASSYRAHSGNTIYF
CDR3nt: TGTGCCAGCAGCTACAGGGCCCACTCTGGAAACACCATATATTTT
j_gene: TRBJ1-3
v_gene: TRBV5-5
d_gene: .
abundance: .

CDR3aa: CASSLQGLDETDTQYF
CDR3nt: TGTGCCAGCAGTTTACAAGGACTAGATGAAACAGATACGCAGTATTTT
j_gene: TRBJ2-3
v_gene: TRBV27
d_gene: TRBD2
abundance: medium-sized

CDR3aa: CASFPGVGDYGYTF
CDR3nt: TGTGCCAGCTTTCCAGGGGTCGGGGACTATGGCTACACCTTC
j_gene: TRBJ1-2
v_gene: TRBV18
d_gene: .
abundance: few

CDR3aa: CASRPSGGLNTGELFF
CDR3nt: TGTGCCAGCAGGCCTAGCGGGGGCCTTAACACCGGGGAGCTGTTTTTT
j_gene: TRBJ2-2
v_gene: TRBV6-2/TRBV6-3
d_gene: TRBD2
abundance: .

CDR3aa: CASSMGSGELFF
CDR3nt: TGTGCCAGTAGTATGGGTAGCGGGGAGCTGTTTTTT
j_gene: TRBJ2-2
v_gene: TRBV19
d_gene: .
abundance: .

CDR3aa: CASSNGGRHEQFF
CDR3nt: TGTGCCAGCAGCAACGGCGGGAGGCATGAGCAGTTCTTC
j_gene: TRBJ2-1
v_gene: TRBV6-2/TRBV6-3
d_gene: TRBD2
abundance: medium-sized

CDR3aa: CASSPPPSGYNEQFF
CDR3nt: TGTGCCAGCTCACCACCCCCCAGCGGGTACAATGAGCAGTTCTTC
j_gene: TRBJ2-1
v_gene: TRBV18
d_gene: .
abundance: few

CDR3aa: CASSLDQGGGNTIYF
CDR3nt: TGTGCCAGCAGCTTGGACCAAGGGGGAGGAAACACCATATATTTT
j_gene: TRBJ1-3
v_gene: TRBV5-5
d_gene: .
abundance: few

CDR3aa: CASRDRDFTDTQYF
CDR3nt: TGTGCCAGCAGGGACAGGGATTTCACAGATACGCAGTATTTT
j_gene: TRBJ2-3
v_gene: TRBV6-1
d_gene: TRBD1
abundance: medium-sized

CDR3aa: CATSRHPAYEQYF
CDR3nt: TGTGCCACCAGCAGGCACCCGGCCTACGAGCAGTACTTC
j_gene: TRBJ2-7
v_gene: TRBV15
d_gene: .
abundance: medium-sized

CDR3aa: CASRDGGSGNTIYF
CDR3nt: TGTGCCAGCAGGGACGGAGGGTCTGGAAACACCATATATTTT
j_gene: TRBJ1-3
v_gene: TRBV6-6
d_gene: .
abundance: .

CDR3aa: CASRGGGGGYTF
CDR3nt: TGTGCCAGCAGAGGGGGTGGCGGTGGCTACACCTTC
j_gene: TRBJ1-2
v_gene: TRBV6-6
d_gene: .
abundance: .

CDR3aa: CASSRGQGSYGYTF
CDR3nt: TGTGCCAGCAGCCGAGGACAGGGGTCGTATGGCTACACCTTC
j_gene: TRBJ1-2
v_gene: TRBV11-1
d_gene: TRBD1
abundance: .

CDR3aa: CATSSPAGGTDTQYF
CDR3nt: TGTGCCACCAGCAGTCCAGCGGGGGGCACAGATACGCAGTATTTT
j_gene: TRBJ2-3
v_gene: TRBV15
d_gene: TRBD2
abundance: medium-sized

CDR3aa: CATSDFWSQETQYF
CDR3nt: TGTGCCACCAGTGATTTTTGGTCCCAAGAGACCCAGTACTTC
j_gene: TRBJ2-5
v_gene: TRBV24-1
d_gene: .
abundance: .

CDR3aa: CASSLALRATYNEQFF
CDR3nt: TGTGCCAGCAGCTTAGCGCTACGGGCGACGTACAATGAGCAGTTCTTC
j_gene: TRBJ2-1
v_gene: TRBV7-2
d_gene: .
abundance: .

CDR3aa: CASSLERTISSYNEQFF
CDR3nt: TGTGCCAGCAGCTTGGAGAGAACCATCAGCTCCTACAATGAGCAGTTCTTC
j_gene: TRBJ2-1
v_gene: TRBV5-6
d_gene: .
abundance: few

CDR3aa: CASSLFGVDRGAHTQYF
CDR3nt: TGTGCCAGCAGTTTATTTGGAGTTGACAGGGGCGCACATACGCAGTATTTT
j_gene: TRBJ2-3
v_gene: TRBV27
d_gene: TRBD1
abundance: many